A single sample gave rise to the 8 T cell receptor beta chains below, sequenced in a study of T cells in Graves' hyperthyroidism and ophthalmopathy. Researchers took RNA transcripts and amplified the TCR beta CDR3 regions from them. First-round RT-PCR with HTBI primers amplified the TCR CDR3 region. TCRdb independently ran MiXCR on the multiplex PCR reads; one entry per CDR3 protein. This sample has fewer than 450,000 distinct CDR3 sequences, with 15% to 20% found just once. Source material: blood. The receptor set was obtained from a woman younger than 45 with Graves' hyperthyroidism that later progressed to Graves' ophthalmopathy.

In its sample, this clonotype was seen many times. The chain uses TRBV6-2 or TRBV6-3 and TRBJ1-1; 10 nucleotides match TRBD1. The V segment lost 5 bases and the J segment 6 bases; nucleotides outside the gene matches: 12. Germline V gene lookup returns CDR1 MNHEY and CDR2 SVGEGT. The CDR3 has 16 residues. CDR3 residues: CASSLRPPGTGAEAFF. Here the CDR3 DNA reads TGTGCCAGCAGTCTCCGACCCCCCGGGACAGGGGCTGAAGCTTTCTTT.

This clonotype was found many times. The rearrangement uses TRBV29-1 and TRBJ2-7; possibly TRBD1 for D (5 bases). The CDR3 length is 13 residues. V was cut by 3 bases and J by 2 bases, with 11 bases left in between. Germline V gives CDR1 SQVTM, CDR2 ANQGSEA. CDR3 residues: CSVEGPNTYEQYF. In nucleotides, the CDR3 is TGCAGCGTTGAGGGGCCGAATACCTACGAGCAGTACTTC.

This clonotype was seen at least ten times. The gene calls are TRBV15 and TRBJ2-3; no clear D gene. The CDR3 loop spans 14 amino acids. V dropped 4 bases and J dropped 0 bases, with 8 bases sitting between them. CDR1 is LNHNV, CDR2 YYDKDF, per germline (reference sequence). The CDR3 loop reads CATSKPGSTDTQYF. DNA of the CDR3: TGTGCCACCAGCAAACCGGGTAGCACAGATACGCAGTATTTT.

The rearrangement joins TRBV19 to TRBJ2-1; no clear D gene. Germline CDR1 reads LNHDA; CDR2 reads SQIVND (reference sequence). The germline V and J ends were trimmed by 2 bases and 4 bases, with 12 bases remaining between them. This CDR3 comprises 15 residues. In DNA form, the CDR3 reads TGTGCCAGTAGTATAAAACGGGCCCGTTACAATGAGCAGTTCTTC. Protein: CASSIKRARYNEQFF.

Ten or more counts support this clonotype. The chain joins TRBV6-1 to TRBJ2-1; unclear D gene. CDR3 size: 15 residues. V lost 6 bases to trimming and J lost 4 bases, with 16 bases between them. Germline CDR1 is MNHNS and CDR2 is SASEGT. In DNA form, the CDR3 reads TGTGCCAGCAGCCCGACCGGTGGCCATTACAATGAGCAGTTCTTC. Its translation: CASSPTGGHYNEQFF.

This clonotype showed up many times. This chain uses TRBV29-1 with TRBJ1-2; D unclear. The V end was cut by 6 bases, the J end by 6 bases, with 14 bases between. The CDR3 has 12 amino acids. CDR1 SQVTM and CDR2 ANQGSEA come from the germline V gene. CDR3 DNA sequence: TGCAGCGTCCGGACGGAGGAGAATGGCTACACCTTC. It translates to CSVRTEENGYTF.

The chain couples TRBV28 to TRBJ2-3; a possible D gene is TRBD1 (5 bases). This CDR3 comprises 13 residues. Per the germline V gene, CDR1 is MDHEN and CDR2 is SYDVKM. Trimming took off 5 bases at V and 4 bases at J, with 10 bases between the two ends. The CDR3 DNA follows: TGTGCCAGCAGTCTCCAGACAGCAGATACGCAGTATTTT. The encoded protein is CASSLQTADTQYF.

Many counts were recorded for this clonotype. The J gene is TRBJ2-2, the V gene TRBV12-3 or TRBV12-4; 8 bases align to TRBD1. With V trimmed by 6 bases and J by 5 bases, 8 bases remained unmatched. This CDR3 comprises 15 residues. The CDR3 loop reads CASSPGQGGTGELFF. CDR3 nucleotides: TGTGCCAGCAGCCCTGGACAGGGAGGTACCGGGGAGCTGTTTTTT.